This T cell receptor beta chain was recorded in a study of blood T cell repertoires in COVID-19. Study in general: PBMCs, B-cell-depleted T cells, or T cells were the source of the cDNA or gDNA that made up the material.

Germline assignment: CDR1 SEHNR and CDR2 FQNEAQ (reference sequence). With 3 bases removed from V and 4 bases from J, the gap between germline ends came to 9 bases. CDR3 length: 13 amino acids. Authors' data handling: Scientists estimated how many nucleated cells there were by amplifying reference gene primers. Clones were sequenced by immunoSEQ multiplex PCR, and TCRdb holds only the in-frame ones, with some missing. V and J calls and clone size come straight from that table; D and trimming were deduced from the DNA. The sample yields around 110,000 clones, 70% to 75% seen once. Sequences were obtained from peripheral blood. This sequence joins TRBV7-9 and TRBJ2-5; D ambiguous. The sequence was collected from a human donor with acute or convalescent COVID-19. The donor label of this sample is uncertain. This CDR3 is CASSFTNLETQYF. DNA for the CDR3: TGTGCCAGCAGCTTTACCAACTTAGAGACCCAGTACTTC.